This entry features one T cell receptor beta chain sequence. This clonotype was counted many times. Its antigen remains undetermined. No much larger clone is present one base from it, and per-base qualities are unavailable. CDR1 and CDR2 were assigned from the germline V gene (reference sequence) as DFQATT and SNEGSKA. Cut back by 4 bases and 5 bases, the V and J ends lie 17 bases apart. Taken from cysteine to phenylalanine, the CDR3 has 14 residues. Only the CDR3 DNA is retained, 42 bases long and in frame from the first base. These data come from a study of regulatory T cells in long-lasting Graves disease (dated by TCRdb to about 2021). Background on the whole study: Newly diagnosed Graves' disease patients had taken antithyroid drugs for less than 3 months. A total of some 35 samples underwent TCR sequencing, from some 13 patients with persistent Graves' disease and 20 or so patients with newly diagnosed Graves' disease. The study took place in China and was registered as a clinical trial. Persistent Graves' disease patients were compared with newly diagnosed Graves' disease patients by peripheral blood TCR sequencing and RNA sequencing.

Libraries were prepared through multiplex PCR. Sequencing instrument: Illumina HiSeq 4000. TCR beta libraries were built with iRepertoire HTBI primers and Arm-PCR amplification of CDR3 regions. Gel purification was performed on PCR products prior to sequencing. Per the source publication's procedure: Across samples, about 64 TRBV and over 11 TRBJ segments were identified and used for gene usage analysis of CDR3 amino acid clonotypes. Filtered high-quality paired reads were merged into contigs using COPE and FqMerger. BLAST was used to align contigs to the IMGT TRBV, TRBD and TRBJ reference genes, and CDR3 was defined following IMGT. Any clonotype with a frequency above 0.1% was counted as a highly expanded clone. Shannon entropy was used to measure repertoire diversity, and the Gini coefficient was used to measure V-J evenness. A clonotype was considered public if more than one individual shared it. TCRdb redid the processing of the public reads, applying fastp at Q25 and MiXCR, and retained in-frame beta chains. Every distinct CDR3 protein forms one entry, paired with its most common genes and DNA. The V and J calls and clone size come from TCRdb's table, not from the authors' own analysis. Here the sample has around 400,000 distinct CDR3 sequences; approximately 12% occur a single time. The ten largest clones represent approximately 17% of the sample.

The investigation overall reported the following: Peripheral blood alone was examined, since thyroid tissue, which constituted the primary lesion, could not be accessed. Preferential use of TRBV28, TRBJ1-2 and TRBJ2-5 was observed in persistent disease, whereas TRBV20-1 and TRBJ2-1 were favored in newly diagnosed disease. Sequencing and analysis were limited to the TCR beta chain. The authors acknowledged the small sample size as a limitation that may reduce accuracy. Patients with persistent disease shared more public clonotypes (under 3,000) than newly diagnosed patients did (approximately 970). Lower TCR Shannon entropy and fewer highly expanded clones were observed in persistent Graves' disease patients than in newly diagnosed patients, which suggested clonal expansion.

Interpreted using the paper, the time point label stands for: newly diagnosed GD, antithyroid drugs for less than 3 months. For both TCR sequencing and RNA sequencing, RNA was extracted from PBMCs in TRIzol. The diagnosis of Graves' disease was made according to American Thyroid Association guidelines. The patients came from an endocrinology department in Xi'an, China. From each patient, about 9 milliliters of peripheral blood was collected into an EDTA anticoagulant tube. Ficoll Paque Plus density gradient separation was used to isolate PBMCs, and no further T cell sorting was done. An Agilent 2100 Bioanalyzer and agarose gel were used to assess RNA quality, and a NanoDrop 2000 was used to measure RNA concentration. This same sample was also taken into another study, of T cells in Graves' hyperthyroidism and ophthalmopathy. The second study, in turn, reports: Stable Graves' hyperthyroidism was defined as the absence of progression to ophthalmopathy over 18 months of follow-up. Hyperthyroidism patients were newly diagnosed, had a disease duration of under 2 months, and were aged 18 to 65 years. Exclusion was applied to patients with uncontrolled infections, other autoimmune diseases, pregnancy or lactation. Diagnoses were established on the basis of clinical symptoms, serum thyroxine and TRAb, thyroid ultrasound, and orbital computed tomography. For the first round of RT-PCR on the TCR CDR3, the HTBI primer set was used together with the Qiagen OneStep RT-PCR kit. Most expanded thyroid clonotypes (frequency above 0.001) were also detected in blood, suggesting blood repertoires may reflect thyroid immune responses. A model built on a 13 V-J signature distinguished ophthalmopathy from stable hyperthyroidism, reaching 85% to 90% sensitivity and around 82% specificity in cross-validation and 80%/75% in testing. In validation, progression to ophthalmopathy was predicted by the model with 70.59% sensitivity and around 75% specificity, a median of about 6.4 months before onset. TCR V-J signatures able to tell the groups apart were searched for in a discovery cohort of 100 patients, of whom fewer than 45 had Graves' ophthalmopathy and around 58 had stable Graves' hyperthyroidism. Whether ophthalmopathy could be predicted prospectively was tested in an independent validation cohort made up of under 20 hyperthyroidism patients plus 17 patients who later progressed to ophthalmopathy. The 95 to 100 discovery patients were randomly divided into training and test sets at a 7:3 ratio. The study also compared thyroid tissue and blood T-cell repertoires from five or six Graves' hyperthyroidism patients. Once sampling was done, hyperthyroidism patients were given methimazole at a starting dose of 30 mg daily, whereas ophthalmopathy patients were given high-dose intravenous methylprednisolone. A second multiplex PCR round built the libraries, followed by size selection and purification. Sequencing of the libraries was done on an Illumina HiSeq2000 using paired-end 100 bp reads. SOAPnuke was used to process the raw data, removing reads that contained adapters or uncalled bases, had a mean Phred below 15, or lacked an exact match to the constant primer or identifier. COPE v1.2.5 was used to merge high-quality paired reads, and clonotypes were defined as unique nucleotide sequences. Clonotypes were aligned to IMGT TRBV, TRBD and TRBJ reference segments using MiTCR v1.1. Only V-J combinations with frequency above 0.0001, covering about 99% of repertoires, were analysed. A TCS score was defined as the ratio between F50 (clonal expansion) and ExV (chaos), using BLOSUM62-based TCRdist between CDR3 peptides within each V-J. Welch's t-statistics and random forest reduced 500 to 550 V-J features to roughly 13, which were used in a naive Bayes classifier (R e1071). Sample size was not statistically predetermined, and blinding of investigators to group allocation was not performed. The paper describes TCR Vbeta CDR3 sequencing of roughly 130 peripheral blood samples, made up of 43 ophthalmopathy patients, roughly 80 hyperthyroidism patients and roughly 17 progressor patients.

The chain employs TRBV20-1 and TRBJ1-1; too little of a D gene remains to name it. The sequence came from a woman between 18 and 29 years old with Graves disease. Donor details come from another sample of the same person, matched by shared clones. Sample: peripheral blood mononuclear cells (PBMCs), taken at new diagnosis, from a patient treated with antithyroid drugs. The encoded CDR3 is CSAKTSPYLTEAFF. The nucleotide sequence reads TGCAGTGCTAAAACTAGCCCATACCTAACTGAAGCTTTCTTT.